These T cell receptor beta chains were read from a single sample in a study of blood T cells in healthy people across ages. MiXCR, run by TCRdb on the 5' RACE reads, gives a single entry per CDR3 protein. The repertoire consists of about 1,500,000 distinct CDR3 sequences, with roughly 45% occurring once and the leading ten covering 7% to 9%. Material: blood. All receptors come from a woman younger than 35 in good health. Both conserved end residues are part of each CDR3. Fields, in order: J gene, D gene, clone size, V gene, CDR3 protein, CDR3 DNA. A D gene is named only where the DNA matches it firmly. Size is stated for part of the rows, as once, few or many counts, or as a class when the clone is expanded.

TRBJ1-5,.,.,TRBV21-1,CASSARTQGFNQPQHF,TGTGCCAGCAGCGCCCGTACCCAGGGTTTCAATCAGCCCCAGCATTTT
TRBJ1-1,.,.,TRBV6-2/TRBV6-3,CAIGTGREAFF,TGTGCCATAGGGACGGGCAGGGAAGCTTTCTTT
TRBJ1-5,.,.,TRBV14,CASSQLVNQPQHF,TGTGCCAGCAGCCAATTAGTAAATCAGCCCCAGCATTTT
TRBJ2-1,TRBD2,.,TRBV19,CASSLTSGGVNEQFF,TGTGCCAGTAGTTTGACTAGCGGGGGAGTCAATGAGCAGTTCTTC
TRBJ2-7,TRBD1,few,TRBV12-3/TRBV12-4,CASSSWTGNYEQYF,TGTGCCAGCAGCTCCTGGACAGGGAACTACGAGCAGTACTTC
TRBJ2-3,TRBD2,many,TRBV20-1,CSALSGSPDTQYF,TGCAGTGCTCTTAGCGGGTCTCCAGATACGCAGTATTTT
TRBJ2-1,.,many,TRBV29-1,CSVVWDEQFF,TGCAGCGTTGTTTGGGATGAGCAGTTCTTC
TRBJ2-3,TRBD2,.,TRBV6-6,CASGYLGTSIDTQYF,TGTGCCAGCGGATATCTGGGGACTAGCATTGATACGCAGTATTTT
TRBJ1-5,.,.,TRBV29-1,CSVGQINQPQHF,TGCAGCGTTGGACAGATCAATCAGCCCCAGCATTTT
TRBJ2-7,.,.,TRBV12-3/TRBV12-4,CASSLFADSYEQYF,TGTGCCAGCAGTTTATTTGCGGACTCCTACGAGCAGTACTTC
TRBJ1-1,.,.,TRBV18,CASSPEAGTDTEAFF,TGTGCCAGCTCACCAGAAGCAGGGACGGACACTGAAGCTTTCTTT
TRBJ1-5,.,.,TRBV6-2/TRBV6-3,CASSYLGVGNQPQHF,TGTGCCAGCAGTTACCTCGGGGTAGGCAATCAGCCCCAGCATTTT
TRBJ2-7,.,many,TRBV12-3/TRBV12-4,CASRSLRGDGYEQYF,TGTGCCAGCAGATCGTTAAGGGGAGACGGGTACGAGCAGTACTTC
TRBJ1-2,.,.,TRBV7-9,CASSSPLGDNYGYTF,TGTGCCAGCAGCTCCCCGTTGGGGGACAACTATGGCTACACCTTC
TRBJ1-2,.,once,TRBV6-2/TRBV6-3,CASSYFEVRGYTF,TGTGCCAGCAGTTACTTCGAGGTTCGGGGCTACACCTTC
TRBJ2-7,TRBD2,.,TRBV3-1,CAAGTRGMNEQYF,TGTGCCGCTGGGACTAGGGGGATGAACGAGCAGTACTTC
TRBJ2-5,.,few,TRBV6-2/TRBV6-3,CASSDLATGTQYF,TGTGCCAGCAGTGACTTAGCTACCGGGACCCAGTACTTC